A single sample gave rise to the 19 T cell receptor beta chains below, sequenced in a study of shared clonotypes between healthy human individuals. Repertoires were generated with immunoSEQ multiplex PCR, while TCRdb's copy carries only in-frame clones and drops some. The sample lists hundreds of thousands of clones, 90% to 95% occurring once. CD45RO-negative, CCR7-positively selected cells formed the naive CD8 fraction, excluding terminally differentiated effector memory CD45RA+ cells. The sample consisted of naive CD8+ T cells sorted from blood. All receptors come from a woman aged 25 to 39 in good health.

The chain carries TRBV7-9 and TRBJ1-3; unclear D gene. CDR1 is SEHNR, CDR2 FQNEAQ, per germline (reference sequence). The CDR3 is 14 residues long. The germline V and J ends were trimmed by 2 bases and 1 base, with 6 bases remaining between them. CDR3 loop: CASSLSLSGNTIYF. As DNA, the CDR3 is TGTGCCAGCAGCTTAAGTTTATCTGGAAACACCATATATTTT. Looking up the rest from reference TRBV7-9 and TRBJ1-3 gives the full variable domain: DTGVSQNPRHKITKRGQNVTFRCDPISEHNRLYWYRQTLGQGPEFLTYFQNEAQLEKSRLLSDRFSAERPKGSFSTLEIQRTEQGDSAMYLCASSLSLSGNTIYFGEGSWLTVV.

This clone showed up just a few times. This chain uses TRBV2 with TRBJ2-7; 8 nucleotides align to TRBD1. The CDR3 is 12 residues long. CDR1 and CDR2 from the germline V gene are SNHLY and FYNNEI. After removal of 6 bases from V and 7 bases from J, the junction contained 5 bases not matched to a gene. The CDR3 here is CASSRQGKEQYF. The CDR3 nucleotides are TGTGCCAGCAGCCGACAGGGGAAGGAGCAGTACTTC.

This clone was recorded only once. The rearrangement joins TRBV7-9 to TRBJ2-7; D remains unclear. Trimming removed 4 bases at V and 2 bases at J, with 15 bases between. Germline CDR1 reads SEHNR; CDR2 reads FQNEAQ (reference sequence). The CDR3 spans 15 residues. The CDR3 bases are TGTGCCAGCAGCTCACCTCCGGACCGAACCTACGAGCAGTACTTC. Amino acids: CASSSPPDRTYEQYF.

This chain connects TRBV4-1 to TRBJ2-1; 10 bases are shared with TRBD2. The germline CDR1 and CDR2 sequences are MGHRA and YSYEKL. V lost 1 base to trimming and J lost 8 bases; unmatched junction nucleotides: 8. CDR3 length: 16 amino acids. CDR3 DNA sequence: TGCGCCAGCAGCCAAGGGGGGACTAGCGCCGGGGATGAGCAGTTCTTC. This codes for CASSQGGTSAGDEQFF.

As regards this clone: The sample holds other DNA sequences that translate to the same CDR3. The chain uses TRBV5-1 and TRBJ1-1; weak D call: TRBD1 (5 bases). V lost 5 bases and J lost 1, with 12 bases in between. Germline lookup yields CDR1 SGHRS and CDR2 YFSETQ. The CDR3 is 14 residues long. The CDR3 loop is CASSLEGTNTEAFF. The DNA of the CDR3 is TGCGCCAGCAGTCTGGAGGGGACGAACACTGAAGCTTTCTTT.

The chain recombines TRBV6-1 with TRBJ1-1, with D possibly TRBD1 on 6 matching bases. Germline V gene lookup returns CDR1 MNHNS and CDR2 SASEGT. The CDR3 has 14 amino acids. V was trimmed by 0 bases and J by 4 bases, leaving 9 bases between them. The CDR3 is CASSEAHRATEAFF. CDR3 nucleotide sequence: TGTGCCAGCAGTGAAGCGCACAGGGCCACTGAAGCTTTCTTT.

The V call is TRBV4-1, the J call TRBJ2-3; 11 nucleotides line up with TRBD2. Germline values: CDR1 MGHRA, CDR2 YSYEKL. V shed 0 bases, J shed 6 bases, and the junction held 8 bases outside the gene matches. The CDR3 is 17 amino acids. The CDR3 sequence is CASSQELAGGEGDTQYF. The CDR3 DNA reads TGCGCCAGCAGCCAAGAGCTAGCGGGAGGAGAGGGCGATACGCAGTATTTT.

This rearrangement joins TRBV27 to TRBJ2-7; 8 bases align to TRBD1. With V trimmed by 2 bases and J by 6 bases, 15 bases remained unmatched. The germline CDR1 and CDR2 sequences are MNHEY and SMNVEV (reference sequence). The CDR3 runs to 17 residues. The CDR3 loop is CASSLNPWTGKTSEQYF. CDR3 bases: TGTGCCAGCAGTTTAAACCCCTGGACAGGGAAGACCTCCGAGCAGTACTTC.

The rearrangement uses TRBV6-1 and TRBJ1-2, with D possibly matching TRBD1 (5 bases). The CDR3 is made up of 16 amino acids. The V and J ends lost 2 bases and 0 bases respectively, with 13 bases between them. The germline V gene encodes CDR1 MNHNS and CDR2 SASEGT. The CDR3 DNA is TGTGCCAGCAGTGAAAGAGCCCGAGGGGCTAACTATGGCTACACCTTC. Protein product: CASSERARGANYGYTF.

The CDR3 nucleotides read TGTGCCAGCAGCGTCGGGACAGCTCCTGGAAACACCATATATTTT. Protein product: CASSVGTAPGNTIYF. The chain is built from TRBV2 and TRBJ1-3, with 7 positions matching TRBD1. The CDR3 totals 15 residues. Trimming removed 6 bases from V and 2 bases from J; junction bases left unmatched: 7. CDR1 is SNHLY and CDR2 is FYNNEI in the germline V gene.

The rearrangement links TRBV16 to TRBJ1-5, with D perhaps TRBD1 (5 bases). The germline V and J ends were trimmed by 3 bases and 1 base, with 10 bases remaining between them. CDR3 length equals 15 residues. CDR1 is KGHSY and CDR2 is FQNENV in the germline V gene. The chain's CDR3 is CASSQDRDSNQPQHF. CDR3 in DNA: TGTGCCAGCAGCCAGGATAGGGACAGCAATCAGCCCCAGCATTTT.

V gene TRBV2 combines with J gene TRBJ2-2; 7 bases agree with TRBD1. Germline V gene lookup returns CDR1 SNHLY and CDR2 FYNNEI. The length of the CDR3 is 16 residues. Trimming at V came to 0 bases and at J to 2 bases, leaving 3 bases not matched to a gene. CDR3 amino acids: CASSEAWDRNTGELFF. The DNA for the CDR3 is TGTGCCAGCAGTGAAGCGTGGGACAGAAACACCGGGGAGCTGTTTTTT.

V usage is TRBV28 and J usage is TRBJ1-5, with TRBD1 matching over 7 bases. Germline CDR1 reads MDHEN; CDR2 reads SYDVKM. This CDR3 has 15 amino acids. J lost 0 bases, V lost 6 bases, and 5 bases had no gene match. For the CDR3, the DNA is TGTGCCAGCAGGATGACAGGGAATAGCAATCAGCCCCAGCATTTT. It specifies CASRMTGNSNQPQHF.

This clone came up once. This chain links TRBV6-5 with TRBJ2-3; D call uncertain. V was clipped by 0 bases and J by 4 bases, with 5 bases between them. The germline V gene has CDR1 MNHEY and CDR2 SVGAGI. The length of the CDR3 is 13 residues. The CDR3 is CASSYSLPDTQYF. DNA of the CDR3: TGTGCCAGCAGTTACTCCCTCCCAGATACGCAGTATTTT.

J is TRBJ1-2 and V is TRBV21-1; the D call TRBD1 from the table was never checked on the DNA. TRBV21-1 is recorded as a pseudogene. This CDR3 is 17 amino acids long. This CDR3 reads CASSKVGDRGHDYGYTF. DNA of the CDR3: TGTGCCAGCAGCAAAGTTGGTGACAGGGGGCACGACTATGGCTACACCTTC.

The chain carries TRBV4-1 and TRBJ2-1; TRBD2 aligns across 8 bases. Germline trimming cut 6 bases from V and 5 bases from J; bases unmatched to any gene: 9. CDR1 and CDR2 (germline): MGHRA, YSYEKL. CDR3 length: 15 residues. CDR3 DNA sequence: TGCGCCAGCAGTCGTACCGGGACTAGACACAATGAGCAGTTCTTC. This sequence encodes CASSRTGTRHNEQFF.

The chain joins TRBV6-1 to TRBJ1-1; D not resolved. Trimming removed 8 bases from V and 6 bases from J, with 13 bases in between. CDR1 MNHNS and CDR2 SASEGT come from the germline V gene. The CDR3 has 12 amino acids. DNA for the CDR3: TGTGCCAGCGAGGCCCCGGCAGCTGAAGCTTTCTTT. Translation: CASEAPAAEAFF.

The chain is built from TRBV5-4 and TRBJ1-3; D not certain. Germline CDR1 and CDR2: SGHNT and YYREEE (reference sequence). The length of the CDR3 is 14 residues. Between the trimmed V and J ends, which lost 0 bases and 3 bases, there was a span of 7 bases. The chain's CDR3 is CASSLDGLGNTIYF. Written as DNA, the CDR3 is TGTGCCAGCAGCTTGGATGGGCTTGGAAACACCATATATTTT.

The chain is built from TRBV5-1 and TRBJ2-7; 14 positions agree with TRBD2. This CDR3 comprises 18 residues. The J segment lost 2 bases and the V segment lost 3 bases, leaving 10 bases of the junction unmatched. The V gene's germline CDR1 is SGHRS and CDR2 YFSETQ. CDR3 amino acids: CASSWGGLAGGTTYEQYF. CDR3 coding DNA: TGCGCCAGCAGCTGGGGCGGACTAGCGGGAGGCACGACCTACGAGCAGTACTTC.